These T cell receptor beta chains were read from a single sample in a study of T cell changes during pregnancy in multiple sclerosis. Libraries were prepared by immunoSEQ multiplex PCR; TCRdb keeps only in-frame clonotypes and omits some of them. The sample contains approximately 98,000 clones, 92% of which appear only once. Sample: peripheral blood, taken after pregnancy. The source is a female donor in good health, enrolled as a control in a pregnancy study. The CDR3 runs from the conserved cysteine through the conserved F or W. A D gene is named only where the DNA matches it firmly. Some rows have no size entry. The others give once, few or many, or a class for an expanded clone.

TRBJ1-5	13	NA	TRBV2	TRBD1	TGTGCCAGCCAAGGACAGGGCCATCAGCCCCAGCATTTT	CASQGQGHQPQHF
TRBJ1-2	16	NA	TRBV7-9	TRBD1	TGTGCCAGCAGCAGAACACAGGGGAGGTCGAGCTATGGCTACACCTTC	CASSRTQGRSSYGYTF
TRBJ2-3	13	NA	TRBV6-5	TRBD1	TGTGCCAGCAGACAACAGGGGGGAGATACGCAGTATTTT	CASRQQGGDTQYF
TRBJ2-5	14	NA	TRBV28	NA	TGTGCCAGCATCCCCCTGGGGGCCGGAGAGACCCAGTACTTC	CASIPLGAGETQYF
TRBJ1-4	15	NA	TRBV19	NA	TGTGCCAGTAGTATTCCAACGACAGGACGGGAAAAACTGTTTTTT	CASSIPTTGREKLFF
TRBJ1-1	13	NA	TRBV14	NA	TGTGCCAGCAGCCAAGGATGGCAGGTCGAAGCTTTCTTT	CASSQGWQVEAFF
TRBJ2-7	19	NA	TRBV10-3	TRBD2	TGTGCCATCAGTGAGTCGAGGGGACTAGCGGGGTGGGGCCCCTACGAGCAGTACTTC	CAISESRGLAGWGPYEQYF
TRBJ1-2	13	NA	TRBV10-3	NA	TGTGCCATCAGTGTGGAGGGCGGGGATGGCTACACCTTC	CAISVEGGDGYTF
TRBJ1-5	14	NA	TRBV28	NA	TGTGCCAGCAAGGGGACATTTAGCAATCAGCCCCAGCATTTT	CASKGTFSNQPQHF
TRBJ2-7	18	NA	TRBV7-9	TRBD1	TGTGCCAGCAGCTCCCGCAAAGCCGGGACAGGTCCGTCCTACGAGCAGTACTTC	CASSSRKAGTGPSYEQYF
TRBJ2-1	15	NA	TRBV9	TRBD2	TGTGCCAGCAGCGACCCTAGCGGACTCTACAATGAGCAGTTCTTC	CASSDPSGLYNEQFF
TRBJ2-7	15	NA	TRBV5-1	NA	TGCGCCAGCAGTTATGACAGGCCCATCTCCTACGAGCAGTACTTC	CASSYDRPISYEQYF
TRBJ2-2	17	NA	TRBV9	TRBD1	TGTGCCAGCAGCTTAGTCTCGGGGACAGTGAACACCGGGGAGCTGTTTTTT	CASSLVSGTVNTGELFF
TRBJ2-5	14	NA	TRBV13	NA	TGTGCCAGCAGCTTAACGGGGATCCAAGAGACCCAGTACTTC	CASSLTGIQETQYF
TRBJ2-1	18	NA	TRBV11-2	TRBD2	TGTGCCAGCAGCTCGAGCGTGTTAGCGGGAGCTGTACAAAATGAGCAGTTCTTC	CASSSSVLAGAVQNEQFF
TRBJ1-4	15	NA	TRBV7-9	NA	TGTGCCAGCAGCTTGGGTCCCGGAAGAGGCGAAAAACTGTTTTTT	CASSLGPGRGEKLFF
TRBJ1-1	13	NA	TRBV28	NA	TGTGCCAGCAGTTTTCGCAGGAACACTGAAGCTTTCTTT	CASSFRRNTEAFF
TRBJ2-3	15	NA	TRBV7-9	TRBD2	TGTGCCAGCAGCTCCAGCGGGATTAGCACAGATACGCAGTATTTT	CASSSSGISTDTQYF
TRBJ2-1	15	NA	TRBV18	TRBD2	TGTGCCAGCTCACCACTAGCGGGGAACTACAATGAGCAGTTCTTC	CASSPLAGNYNEQFF
TRBJ2-3	15	NA	TRBV5-1	NA	TGCGCCAGCAGCTTGCAGGCGGGGAACACAGATACGCAGTATTTT	CASSLQAGNTDTQYF
TRBJ2-7	15	NA	TRBV6-1	NA	TGTGCCAGCAGTGAAGCGCAGGGGCTACTGGGGGAGCAGTACTTC	CASSEAQGLLGEQYF
TRBJ2-1	15	NA	TRBV9	NA	TGTGCCAGCAGCGTTGGGGGGAACTCCTACAATGAGCAGTTCTTC	CASSVGGNSYNEQFF
TRBJ1-3	14	NA	TRBV30	NA	TGTGCCTGGGGAGGGGTCGTCTCTGGAAACACCATATATTTT	CAWGGVVSGNTIYF
TRBJ2-7	14	NA	TRBV6-5	NA	TGTGCCAGCAGTTACTCGACCGACAGCTACGAGCAGTACTTC	CASSYSTDSYEQYF
TRBJ2-7	15	NA	TRBV6-5	NA	TGTGCCAGCAGTTACTCGGTACATGACAACTACGAGCAGTACTTC	CASSYSVHDNYEQYF
TRBJ1-2	17	NA	TRBV9	TRBD1	TGTGCCAGCAGCGTAGGGGTGGCAGGGGGCCTTAACTATGGCTACACCTTC	CASSVGVAGGLNYGYTF
TRBJ2-1	12	once	TRBV18	TRBD2	TGTGCCAGCTCAACAATTAGCGGGACGCAGTTCTTC	CASSTISGTQFF
TRBJ2-7	15	NA	TRBV6-5	NA	TGTGCCAGCAGTTCCCCTCTAGCCGCCCTCTGGGAGCAGTACTTC	CASSSPLAALWEQYF
TRBJ1-2	15	NA	TRBV19	NA	TGTGCCAGTAGTATAGGCACCAGTCTTTACTATGGCTACACCTTC	CASSIGTSLYYGYTF
TRBJ1-1	15	NA	TRBV5-6	NA	TGTGCCAGCAGCCCCTCGACAGGTTTGAACACTGAAGCTTTCTTT	CASSPSTGLNTEAFF
TRBJ2-7	15	once	TRBV28	TRBD2	TGTGCCAGCAATCAGGTCGGAGCGGGAGCTTCCGAGCAGTACTTC	CASNQVGAGASEQYF
TRBJ2-1	14	NA	TRBV6-4	TRBD1	TGTGCCAGCACCCAACAGGGGGGCCACAATGAGCAGTTCTTC	CASTQQGGHNEQFF
TRBJ2-2	17	NA	TRBV11-1	TRBD2	TGTGCCAGCAGCTCAAGAAAGCGGGGGGGCACCTCCGGGGAGCTGTTTTTT	CASSSRKRGGTSGELFF
TRBJ2-3	15	NA	TRBV27	TRBD2	TGTGCCAGCAGTTTACGAGCGGGAGGGCTGGATACGCAGTATTTT	CASSLRAGGLDTQYF
TRBJ2-7	14	NA	TRBV6-5	NA	TGTGCCAGCAGTTACGGACTGCAAGGAGGCGAGCAGTACTTC	CASSYGLQGGEQYF
TRBJ1-4	14	NA	TRBV5-5	NA	TGTGCCAGCAGCTTCCAGGTTACTAATGAAAAACTGTTTTTT	CASSFQVTNEKLFF
TRBJ2-1	11	once	TRBV18	NA	TGTGCCAGCTCTGGGGAGGATGAGCAGTTCTTC	CASSGEDEQFF